The sequence of this TCR beta chain was determined in a study of blood T cell repertoires in COVID-19. Whole-study context: Donors in the United States, Italy and Spain gave samples during acute or convalescent COVID-19. The analysed material was cDNA or gDNA that came from T cells, B-cell-depleted T cells, or PBMCs.

Methods used by the authors: By means of reference gene primer amplification, nucleated cell counts were estimated. TCRdb's copy holds only in-frame clones and misses some; the assay was immunoSEQ multiplex PCR. Clone size and the V and J calls come from that table; the DNA yielded D and trimming. The top ten clones hold under 2.5% of a sample with some 150,000 clones, about 89% of them seen once. This CDR3 contains 14 residues. Germline V lookup: CDR1 GTSNPN, CDR2 SVGIG (reference sequence). J gave up 1 base and V 7 bases, and 6 bases lay outside the gene matches. Sample: peripheral blood. This clonotype was sampled from a man between 45 and 60 years old with active COVID-19. The J gene is TRBJ2-2, the V gene TRBV30; 7 bases match TRBD2. Here the CDR3 reads CALRASGNTGELFF. The CDR3 nucleotides read TGTGCCTTGAGGGCTAGCGGGAACACCGGGGAGCTGTTTTTT.